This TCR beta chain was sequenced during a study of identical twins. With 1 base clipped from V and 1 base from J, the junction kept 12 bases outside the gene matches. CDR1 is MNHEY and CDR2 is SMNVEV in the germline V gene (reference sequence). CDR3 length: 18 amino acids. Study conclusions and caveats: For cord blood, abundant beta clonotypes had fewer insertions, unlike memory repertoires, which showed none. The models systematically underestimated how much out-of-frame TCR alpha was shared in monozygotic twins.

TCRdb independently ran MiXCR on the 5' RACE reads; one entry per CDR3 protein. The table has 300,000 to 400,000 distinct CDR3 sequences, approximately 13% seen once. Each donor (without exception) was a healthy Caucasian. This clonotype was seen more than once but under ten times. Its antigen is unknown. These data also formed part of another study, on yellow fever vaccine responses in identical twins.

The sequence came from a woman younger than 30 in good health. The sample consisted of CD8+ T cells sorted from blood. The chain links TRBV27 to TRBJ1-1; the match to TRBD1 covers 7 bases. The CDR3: CASSLYLGATGKNTEAFF. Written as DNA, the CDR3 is TGTGCCAGCAGTTTATATTTGGGAGCGACAGGGAAGAACACTGAAGCTTTCTTT.